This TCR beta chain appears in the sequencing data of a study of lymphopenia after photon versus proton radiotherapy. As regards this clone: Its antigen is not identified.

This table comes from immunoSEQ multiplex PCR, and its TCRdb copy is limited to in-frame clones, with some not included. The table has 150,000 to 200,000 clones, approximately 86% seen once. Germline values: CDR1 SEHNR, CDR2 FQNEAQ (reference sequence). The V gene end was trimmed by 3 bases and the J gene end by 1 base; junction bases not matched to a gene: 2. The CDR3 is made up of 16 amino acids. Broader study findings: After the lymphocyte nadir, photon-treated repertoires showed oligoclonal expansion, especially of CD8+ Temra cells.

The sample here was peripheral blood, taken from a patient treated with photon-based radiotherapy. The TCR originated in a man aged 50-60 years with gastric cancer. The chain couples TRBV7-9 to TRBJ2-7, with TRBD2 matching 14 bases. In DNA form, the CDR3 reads TGTGCCAGCAGCTTTGGACTAGCGGGAGGTTCCTACGAGCAGTACTTC. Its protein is CASSFGLAGGSYEQYF.